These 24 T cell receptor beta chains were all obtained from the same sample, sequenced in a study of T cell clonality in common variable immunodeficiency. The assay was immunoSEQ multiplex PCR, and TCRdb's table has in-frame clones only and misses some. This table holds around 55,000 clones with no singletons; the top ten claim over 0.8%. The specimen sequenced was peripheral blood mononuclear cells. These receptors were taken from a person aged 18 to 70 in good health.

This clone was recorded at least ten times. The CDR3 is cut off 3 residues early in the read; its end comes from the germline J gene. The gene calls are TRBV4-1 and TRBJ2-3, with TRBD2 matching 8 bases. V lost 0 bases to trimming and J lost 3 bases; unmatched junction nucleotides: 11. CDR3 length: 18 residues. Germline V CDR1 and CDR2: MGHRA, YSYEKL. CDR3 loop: CASSQERGRGGQTDTQYF. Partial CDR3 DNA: TGCGCCAGCAGCCAAGAGCGTGGTCGGGGGGGGCAAACAGATACG.

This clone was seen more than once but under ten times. The DNA read from the CDR3 is TGTGCCAGCAGTGAAAGTGGACAGGGAAACATT. Translation gives CASSESGQGNI. The complete CDR3 reads CASSESGQGNIQYF. The chain has TRBV25-1 and TRBJ2-4; 8 nucleotides align to TRBD1. The CDR3 end lies 3 residues beyond the end of the read and is filled in from the germline J gene. Trimming removed 2 bases from V and 6 bases from J; junction bases left unmatched: 3. From germline, CDR1 is MGHDK and CDR2 SYGVNS. CDR3 length: 14 residues.

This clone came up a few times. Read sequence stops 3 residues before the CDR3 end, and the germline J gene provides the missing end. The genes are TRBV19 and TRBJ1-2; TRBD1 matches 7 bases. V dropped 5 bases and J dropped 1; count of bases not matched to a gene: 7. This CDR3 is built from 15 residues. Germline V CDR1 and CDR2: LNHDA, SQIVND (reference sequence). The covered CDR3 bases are TGTGCCAGTAGTCCCCCCTGGGACAGTAACTATGGC. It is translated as CASSPPWDSNYG. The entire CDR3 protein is CASSPPWDSNYGYTF.

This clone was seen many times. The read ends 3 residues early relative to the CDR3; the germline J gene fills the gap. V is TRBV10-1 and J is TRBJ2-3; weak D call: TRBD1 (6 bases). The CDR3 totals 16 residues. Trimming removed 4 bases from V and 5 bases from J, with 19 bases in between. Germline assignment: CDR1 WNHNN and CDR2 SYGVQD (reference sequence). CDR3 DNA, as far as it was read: TGCGCCAGCAGTGCCGGTTGGGGGCGTGATGGAGATACG. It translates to CASSAGWGRDGDT. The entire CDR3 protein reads CASSAGWGRDGDTQYF.

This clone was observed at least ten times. This chain's CDR3 is CASSLVSGGGNEQFF. Incomplete CDR3 DNA: TGTGCCAGCAGCTTAGTTAGCGGGGGAGGGAATGAG. The chain carries TRBV7-2 and TRBJ2-1; 9 bases match TRBD2. The CDR3 end falls 3 residues outside the read, so it is completed with the germline J gene. Germline CDR1 and CDR2: SGHTA and FQGNSA. The ends lost 1 base at V and 7 bases at J; junction bases unmatched: 5. This CDR3 comprises 15 residues.

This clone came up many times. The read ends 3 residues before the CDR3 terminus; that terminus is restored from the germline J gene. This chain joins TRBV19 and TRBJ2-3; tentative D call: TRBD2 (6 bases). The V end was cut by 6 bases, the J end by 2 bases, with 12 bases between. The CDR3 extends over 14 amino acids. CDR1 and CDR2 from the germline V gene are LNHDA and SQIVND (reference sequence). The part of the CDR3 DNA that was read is TGTGCCAGTAGCCTAGCGCGGATCACAGATACG. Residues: CASSLARITDT. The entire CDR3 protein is CASSLARITDTQYF. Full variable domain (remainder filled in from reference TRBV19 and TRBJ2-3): DGGITQSPKYLFRKEGQNVTLSCEQNLNHDAMYWYRQDPGQGLRLIYYSQIVNDFQKGDIAEGYSVSREKKESFPLTVTSAQKNPTAFYLCASSLARITDTQYFGPGTRLTVL.

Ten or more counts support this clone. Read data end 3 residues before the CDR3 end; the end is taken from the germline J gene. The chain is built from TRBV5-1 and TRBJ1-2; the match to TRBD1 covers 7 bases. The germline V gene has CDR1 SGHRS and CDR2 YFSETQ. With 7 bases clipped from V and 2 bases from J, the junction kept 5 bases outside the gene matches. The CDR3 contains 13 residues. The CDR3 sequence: CASQGQLNYGYTF. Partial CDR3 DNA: TGCGCCAGCCAGGGACAGCTAAACTATGGC.

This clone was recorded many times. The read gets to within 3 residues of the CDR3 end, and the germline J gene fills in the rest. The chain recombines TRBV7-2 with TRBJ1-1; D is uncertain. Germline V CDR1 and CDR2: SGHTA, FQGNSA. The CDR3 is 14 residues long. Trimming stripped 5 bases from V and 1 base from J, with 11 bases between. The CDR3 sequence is CASSNAGSNTEAFF. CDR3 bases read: TGTGCCAGCAGCAACGCGGGGTCGAACACTGAA.

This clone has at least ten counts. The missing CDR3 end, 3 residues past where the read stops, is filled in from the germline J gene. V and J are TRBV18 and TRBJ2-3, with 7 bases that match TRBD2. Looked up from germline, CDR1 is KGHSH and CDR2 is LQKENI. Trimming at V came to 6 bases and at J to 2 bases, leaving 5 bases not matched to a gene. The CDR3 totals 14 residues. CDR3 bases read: TGTGCCAGCTCCGGGGGAGGGTACACAGATACG. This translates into CASSGGGYTDT. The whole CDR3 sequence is CASSGGGYTDTQYF.

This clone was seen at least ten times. CDR3 DNA, as far as it was read: TGTGCCAGCAGCTTAGTAACCCATTCGAGGGATACG. Translating it yields CASSLVTHSRDT. The full-length CDR3 reads as CASSLVTHSRDTQYF. The V call is TRBV7-2, the J call TRBJ2-3; no clear D. The read ends 3 residues shy of where the CDR3 ends; the end is completed using the germline J gene. The CDR3 is made up of 15 amino acids. Germline values: CDR1 SGHTA, CDR2 FQGNSA. Trimming left V 1 base short and J 6 bases short, with 14 bases between.

The sequenced CDR3 bases are TGTGCCAGCAGCTCGCTACAGGGTTCAACTGAA. Protein: CASSSLQGSTE. The CDR3 as a whole reads CASSSLQGSTEAFF. The J gene is TRBJ1-1, the V gene TRBV7-6; maybe TRBD1 (6 bases). The sequence runs out 3 residues before the end of the CDR3; the remainder is reconstructed from the germline J gene. Germline V gives CDR1 SGHVS, CDR2 FNYEAQ. V dropped 4 bases and J dropped 5 bases, with 14 bases sitting between them. The CDR3 has 14 amino acids.

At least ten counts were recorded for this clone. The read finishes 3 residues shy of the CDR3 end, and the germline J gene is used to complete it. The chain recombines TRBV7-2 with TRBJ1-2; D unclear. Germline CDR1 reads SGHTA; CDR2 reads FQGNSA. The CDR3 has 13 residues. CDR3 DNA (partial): TGTGCCAGCAGCTCATTCATAGCGGGGGGC. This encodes CASSSFIAGG. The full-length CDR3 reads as CASSSFIAGGYTF.

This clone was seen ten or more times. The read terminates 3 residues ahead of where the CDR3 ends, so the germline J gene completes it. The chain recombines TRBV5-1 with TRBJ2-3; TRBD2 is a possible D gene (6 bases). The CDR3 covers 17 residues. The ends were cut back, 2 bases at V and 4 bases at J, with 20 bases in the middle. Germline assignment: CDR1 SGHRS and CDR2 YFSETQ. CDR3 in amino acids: CASSLGIAGRAADTQYF. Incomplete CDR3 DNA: TGCGCCAGCAGCTTAGGTATCGCCGGGAGAGCGGCAGATACG.

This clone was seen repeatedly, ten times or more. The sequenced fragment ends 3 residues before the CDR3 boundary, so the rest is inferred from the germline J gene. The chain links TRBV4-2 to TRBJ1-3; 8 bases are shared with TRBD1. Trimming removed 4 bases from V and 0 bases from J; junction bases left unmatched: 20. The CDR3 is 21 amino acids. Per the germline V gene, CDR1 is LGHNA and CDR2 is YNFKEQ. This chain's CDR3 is CASSPRPRSQGASYSGNTIYF. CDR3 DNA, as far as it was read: TGTGCCAGCAGCCCTAGGCCTCGGTCGCAGGGGGCCTCCTACTCTGGAAACACC.

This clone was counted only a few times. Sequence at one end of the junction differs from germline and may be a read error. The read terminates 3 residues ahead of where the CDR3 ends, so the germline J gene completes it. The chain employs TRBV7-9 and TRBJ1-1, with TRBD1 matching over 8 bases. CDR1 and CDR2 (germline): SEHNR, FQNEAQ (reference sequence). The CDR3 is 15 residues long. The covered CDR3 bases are TGTTCCAGCAGCTTAGGGGACAGGTTGAACACTGAA. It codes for CSSSLGDRLNTE. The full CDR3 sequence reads CSSSLGDRLNTEAFF.

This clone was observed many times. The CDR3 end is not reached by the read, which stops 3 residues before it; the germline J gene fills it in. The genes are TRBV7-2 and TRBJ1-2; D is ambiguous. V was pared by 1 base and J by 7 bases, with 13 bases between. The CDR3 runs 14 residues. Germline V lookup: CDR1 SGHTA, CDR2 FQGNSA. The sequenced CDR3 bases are TGTGCCAGCAGCTTAGAAGGCATGGCGGGTGGC. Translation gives CASSLEGMAGG. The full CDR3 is CASSLEGMAGGYTF.

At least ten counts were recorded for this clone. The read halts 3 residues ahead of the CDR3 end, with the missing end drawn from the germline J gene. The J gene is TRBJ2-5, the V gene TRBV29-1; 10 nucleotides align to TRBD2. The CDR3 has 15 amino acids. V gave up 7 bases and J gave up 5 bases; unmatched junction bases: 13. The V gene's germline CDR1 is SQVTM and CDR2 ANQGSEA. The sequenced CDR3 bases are TGCAGCGCCGCTGGACTAGCGGCCTTTGGGGAGACC. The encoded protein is CSAAGLAAFGET. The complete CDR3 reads CSAAGLAAFGETQYF.

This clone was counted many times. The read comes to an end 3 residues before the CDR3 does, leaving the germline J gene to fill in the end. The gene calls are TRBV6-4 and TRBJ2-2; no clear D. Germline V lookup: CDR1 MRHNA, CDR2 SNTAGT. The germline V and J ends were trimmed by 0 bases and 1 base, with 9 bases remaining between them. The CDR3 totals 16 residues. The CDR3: CASSDSSELNTGELFF. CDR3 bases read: TGTGCCAGCAGTGACTCGTCAGAGTTGAACACCGGGGAG.

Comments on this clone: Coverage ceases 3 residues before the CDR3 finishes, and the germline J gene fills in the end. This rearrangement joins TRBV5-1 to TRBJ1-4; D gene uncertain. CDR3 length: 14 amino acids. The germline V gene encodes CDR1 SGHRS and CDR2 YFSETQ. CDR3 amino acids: CASSLEVPTSPLFF. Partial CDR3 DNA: TGCGCCAGCAGCTTGGAGGTACCGACTTCACCA.

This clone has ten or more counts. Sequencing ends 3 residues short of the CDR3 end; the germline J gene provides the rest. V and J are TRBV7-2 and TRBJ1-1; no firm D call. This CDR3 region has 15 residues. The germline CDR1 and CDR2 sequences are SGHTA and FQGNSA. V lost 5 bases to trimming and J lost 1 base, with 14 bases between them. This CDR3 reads CASSLPKGRNTEAFF. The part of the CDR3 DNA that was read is TGTGCCAGCAGCCTCCCCAAGGGCCGGAACACTGAA.

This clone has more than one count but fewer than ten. Partial CDR3 DNA: TGTGCCAGCACCATTAGCGGGAGGTTCGACGAC. As protein: CASTISGRFDD. The entire CDR3 protein is CASTISGRFDDYTF. The chain employs TRBV7-9 and TRBJ1-2; D unresolved. The DNA ends 3 residues before the CDR3 does, and the rest of the CDR3 is filled in from the germline J gene. The germline gives CDR1 SEHNR, CDR2 FQNEAQ (reference sequence). The CDR3 sequence is 14 residues long. Full variable domain (outside the CDR3, taken from reference TRBV7-9 and TRBJ1-2): DTGVSQNPRHKITKRGQNVTFRCDPISEHNRLYWYRQTLGQGPEFLTYFQNEAQLEKSRLLSDRFSAERPKGSFSTLEIQRTEQGDSAMYLCASTISGRFDDYTFGSGTRLTVV.

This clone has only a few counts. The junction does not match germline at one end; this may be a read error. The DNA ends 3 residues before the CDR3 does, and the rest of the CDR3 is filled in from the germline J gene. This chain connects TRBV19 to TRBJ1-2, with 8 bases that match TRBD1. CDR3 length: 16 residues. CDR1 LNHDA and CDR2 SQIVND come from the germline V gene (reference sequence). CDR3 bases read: TGTGCCAATAGTATAGGTCCGGGACAGGCCAACTATGAC. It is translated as CANSIGPGQANYD. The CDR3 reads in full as CANSIGPGQANYDYTF. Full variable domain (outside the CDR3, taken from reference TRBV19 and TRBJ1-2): DGGITQSPKYLFRKEGQNVTLSCEQNLNHDAMYWYRQDPGQGLRLIYYSQIVNDFQKGDIAEGYSVSREKKESFPLTVTSAQKNPTAFYLCANSIGPGQANYDYTFGSGTRLTVV.

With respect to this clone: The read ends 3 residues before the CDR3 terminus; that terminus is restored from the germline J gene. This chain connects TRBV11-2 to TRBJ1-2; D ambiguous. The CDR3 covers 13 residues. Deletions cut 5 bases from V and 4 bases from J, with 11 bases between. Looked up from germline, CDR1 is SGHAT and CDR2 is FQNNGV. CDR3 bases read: TGTGCCAGCAGCCTCTGGGCAGGCTATGGC. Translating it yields CASSLWAGYG. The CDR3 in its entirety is CASSLWAGYGYTF. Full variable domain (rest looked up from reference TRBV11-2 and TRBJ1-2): EAGVAQSPRYKIIEKRQSVAFWCNPISGHATLYWYQQILGQGPKLLIQFQNNGVVDDSQLPKDRFSAERLKGVDSTLKIQPAKLEDSAVYLCASSLWAGYGYTFGSGTRLTVV.

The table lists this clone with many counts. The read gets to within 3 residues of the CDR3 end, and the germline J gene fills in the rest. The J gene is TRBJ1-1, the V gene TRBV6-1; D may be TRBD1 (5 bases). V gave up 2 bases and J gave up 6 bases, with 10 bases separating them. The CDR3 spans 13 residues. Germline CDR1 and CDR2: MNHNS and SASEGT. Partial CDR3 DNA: TGTGCCAGCAGTGAATCCGGACACCCTGAA. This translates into CASSESGHPE. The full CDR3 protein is CASSESGHPEAFF.